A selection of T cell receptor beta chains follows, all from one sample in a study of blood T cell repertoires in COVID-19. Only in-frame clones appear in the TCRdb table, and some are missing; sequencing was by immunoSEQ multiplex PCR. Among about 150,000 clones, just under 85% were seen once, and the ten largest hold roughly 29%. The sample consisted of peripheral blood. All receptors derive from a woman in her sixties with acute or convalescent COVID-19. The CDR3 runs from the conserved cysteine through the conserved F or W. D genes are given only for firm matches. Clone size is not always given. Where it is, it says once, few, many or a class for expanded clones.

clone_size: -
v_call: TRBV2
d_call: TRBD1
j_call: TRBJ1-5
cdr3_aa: CASRGTGASNQPQHF
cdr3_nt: TGTGCCAGCAGGGGAACAGGGGCCAGCAATCAGCCCCAGCATTTT

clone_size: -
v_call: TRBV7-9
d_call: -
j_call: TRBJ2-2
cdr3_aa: CASSAQPPGGGGQLFF
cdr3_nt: TGTGCCAGCAGCGCCCAGCCGCCGGGAGGAGGGGGGCAGCTGTTTTTT

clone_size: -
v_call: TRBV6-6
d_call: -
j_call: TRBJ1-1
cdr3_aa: CASCARVEAEAFF
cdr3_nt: TGTGCCAGCTGCGCGCGGGTTGAGGCTGAAGCTTTCTTT

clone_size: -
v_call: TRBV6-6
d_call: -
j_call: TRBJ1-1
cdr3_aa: CASSSQGNTEAFF
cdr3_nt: TGTGCCAGCAGTTCACAGGGGAACACTGAAGCTTTCTTT

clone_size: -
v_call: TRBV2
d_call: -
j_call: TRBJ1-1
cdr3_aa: CAPRRGRAEAFF
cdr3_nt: TGTGCCCCGAGGAGGGGAAGGGCTGAAGCTTTCTTT

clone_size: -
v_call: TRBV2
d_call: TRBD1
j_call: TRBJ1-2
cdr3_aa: CASSGGTGGASNYGYTF
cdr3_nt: TGTGCCAGCAGTGGAGGGACAGGGGGCGCCTCAAACTATGGCTACACCTTC

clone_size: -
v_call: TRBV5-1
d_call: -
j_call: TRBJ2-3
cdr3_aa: CASSLARVPDTQYF
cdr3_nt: TGCGCCAGCAGCTTGGCCCGGGTCCCAGATACGCAGTATTTT

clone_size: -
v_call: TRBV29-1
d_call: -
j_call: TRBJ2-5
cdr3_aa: CSVDGGVGETQYF
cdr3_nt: TGCAGCGTTGACGGCGGGGTAGGAGAGACCCAGTACTTC

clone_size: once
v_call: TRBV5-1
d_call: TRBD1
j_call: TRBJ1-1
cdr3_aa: CASSRDRLNTEAFF
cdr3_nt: TGCGCCAGCAGCCGGGACAGACTGAACACTGAAGCTTTCTTT

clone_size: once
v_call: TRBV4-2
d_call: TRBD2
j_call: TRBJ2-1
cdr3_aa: CASSQDGTSGGNWNEQFF
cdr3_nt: TGTGCCAGCAGCCAAGATGGGACTAGCGGGGGGAACTGGAATGAGCAGTTCTTC

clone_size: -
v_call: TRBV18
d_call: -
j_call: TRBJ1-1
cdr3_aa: CASSPGLGTEAFF
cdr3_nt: TGTGCCAGCTCACCAGGCCTAGGTACTGAAGCTTTCTTT

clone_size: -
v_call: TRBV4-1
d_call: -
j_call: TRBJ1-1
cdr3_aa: CASSQAGQNTEAFF
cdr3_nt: TGCGCCAGCAGCCAAGCGGGTCAGAACACTGAAGCTTTCTTT

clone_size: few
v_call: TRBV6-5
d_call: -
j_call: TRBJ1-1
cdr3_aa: CASRGGGTDTEAFF
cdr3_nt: TGTGCCAGCAGGGGAGGGGGGACGGACACTGAAGCTTTCTTT

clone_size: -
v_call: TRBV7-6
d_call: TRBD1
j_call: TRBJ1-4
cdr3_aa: CASSLGDRGRYEKLFF
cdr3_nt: TGTGCCAGCAGCTTGGGCGACAGGGGGCGTTATGAAAAACTGTTTTTT

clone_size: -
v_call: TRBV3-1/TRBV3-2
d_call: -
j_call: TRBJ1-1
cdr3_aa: CASSQGNINTEAFF
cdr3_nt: TGTGCCAGCAGCCAAGGAAACATTAACACTGAAGCTTTCTTT

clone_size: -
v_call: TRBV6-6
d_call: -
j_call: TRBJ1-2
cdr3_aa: CASSYSLVHPNYGYTF
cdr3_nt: TGTGCCAGCAGTTACTCTCTAGTACACCCTAACTATGGCTACACCTTC

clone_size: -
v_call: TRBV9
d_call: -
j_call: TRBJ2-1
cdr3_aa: CASSVDGRPFNEQFF
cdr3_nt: TGTGCCAGCAGCGTAGACGGCAGGCCCTTCAATGAGCAGTTCTTC

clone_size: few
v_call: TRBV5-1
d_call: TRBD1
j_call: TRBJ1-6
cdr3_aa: CASSPGQYNSPLHF
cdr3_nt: TGCGCCAGCAGCCCGGGACAGTATAATTCACCCCTCCACTTT

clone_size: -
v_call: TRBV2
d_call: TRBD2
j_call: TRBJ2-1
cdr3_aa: CASSQLAGGRKFF
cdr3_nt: TGTGCCAGCAGCCAACTAGCGGGGGGGCGAAAGTTCTTC

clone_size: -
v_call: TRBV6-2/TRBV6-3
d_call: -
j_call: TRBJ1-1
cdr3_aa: CASSYNRNTEAFF
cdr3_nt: TGTGCCAGCAGTTACAACAGGAACACTGAAGCTTTCTTT

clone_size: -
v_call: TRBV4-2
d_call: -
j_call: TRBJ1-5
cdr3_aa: CASSQGVRGVGGQPQHF
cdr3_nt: TGTGCCAGCAGCCAAGGGGTGCGGGGTGTGGGGGGTCAGCCCCAGCATTTT

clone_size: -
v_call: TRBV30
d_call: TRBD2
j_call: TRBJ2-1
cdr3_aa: CAWRRLAGGRNEQFF
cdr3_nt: TGTGCCTGGCGGAGATTAGCGGGGGGCCGGAATGAGCAGTTCTTC

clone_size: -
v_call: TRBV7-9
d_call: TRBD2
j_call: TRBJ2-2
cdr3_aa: CASRVPGLLTGELFF
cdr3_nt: TGTGCCAGCAGAGTGCCGGGACTACTCACCGGGGAGCTGTTTTTT